What follows is one T cell receptor beta chain and its context. In its sample, this clone was seen many times. Its antigen target is currently unknown. Base qualities are not at hand, and no much larger clone is one base apart. These data are taken from a study of cytomegalovirus exposure and HLA in healthy donors (dated by TCRdb to the late 2010s). About the study as a whole: In an earlier analysis of some 550 of the donors, around 290 Gb of sequence data and some 100 million unique TCR beta sequences from about 179 million T cells were reported. An early release that covered roughly 600 HLA-typed donors contained around 300 gigabases of sequencing data and roughly 84 million unique TCR sequences. Of the 350 to 450 genotyped donors, 81% were placed in the genetic ancestry cluster associated with self-reported Caucasian donors. The study aimed to test whether signatures of past pathogen exposure could be identified by cataloging public T cell receptors. The study profiled the T cell repertoires of hundreds of subjects by immunosequencing and related them to cytomegalovirus serostatus. In addition to the first cohort of approximately 650 subjects, a separate validation cohort of approximately 110 different subjects was used. The study combined high-throughput TCR immunosequencing, statistical association of individual TCRs with disease status, and machine learning to predict cytomegalovirus infection status. A later analysis re-analyzed previously published TCR beta repertoires from about 730 donors and added high-resolution HLA genotyping to study TCR occurrence patterns. The later analysis used no new phenotypic data to find candidate immune exposures, relying instead on TCR beta sequences and their occurrence across donors. In an earlier analysis of 587 of the donors, high-throughput TCR beta sequencing was used to judge whether each TCR beta V gene segment behaved as functional or pseudogenic. Donor age, sex, ethnicity and CMV serostatus were compiled alongside the repertoire data. A later genetic analysis used genome-wide SNP genotypes for about three fifths of the 666 donors, treating that subset as a discovery cohort. All discovery cohort repertoires had been generated using a single sequencing platform. Class I and class II HLA loci were covered by the typing at four-digit resolution. Typing coverage varied by locus: roughly 629-640 donors for A, B, C, DRB1 and DQB1; roughly 560 for DQA1; approximately 570 for DPA1; approximately 470 for DPB1. Four to six DR-DQ haplotypes were handled as single units for association and clustering because linkage in the cohort was strong. On average, over 200,000 unique TCR beta nucleotide sequences were sequenced per donor among a few hundred genotyped donors of the cohort, with 15% to 20% of those sequences being non-productive. Paper-wide results and their limitations: Over 15 rarely observed V segments, including chromosome 9 orphons, were excluded from the earlier analysis of several hundred of the donors because counts were too low. According to the authors, the approach could potentially be generalized to other disease states and immunological phenotypes. A later analysis reported that several top co-occurrence clusters appeared linked to parvovirus B19, influenza, CMV and Epstein-Barr virus. Correlated functional status among segregating V segments might reflect linkage disequilibrium, but an unknown experimental factor could not be ruled out. In the study, some 160 TCR beta chains were listed as associated with cytomegalovirus. In a later genetic analysis, a missense DCLRE1C variant was associated with V-gene and J-gene trimming of TCR beta chains, and the association was replicated in an independent cohort. In a later analysis, most CMV-associated TCR beta chains were found to appear HLA-restricted, with HLA associations seemingly driven largely by CMV exposure. The sequencing pipeline was judged likely to have produced a cluster of highly shared sequence variants as a technical artifact. Roughly uniform sequencing depth across donors was assumed in presence/absence analyses, although this assumption may not hold. A later analysis associated approximately 17,000 TCR beta sequences with specific HLA alleles at a false discovery rate of 0.05. Compared with equally common non-associated chains, HLA-associated TCR beta chains in a later analysis were more clonally expanded and had lower generation probabilities. In an earlier analysis of over 550 of the donors, most TCR beta V segments were observed in productive rearrangements about 90% or about 30% of the time, broadly matching IMGT annotations. Compared with the 666-donor mean, donors in an Asian-associated ancestry cluster had fewer N-insertions in productive TCRs, according to a later genetic analysis. Only TCR beta chains were sequenced in this cohort, and the absence of alpha or paired-chain data limited detectable features. For the cohort, immune exposure information was limited to CMV serostatus. In both the original and validation cohorts, the classifier was reported to diagnose cytomegalovirus status with high specificity and sensitivity. In a later analysis, the rate of TCR association differed among HLA loci, with DRB1 alleles having the most associated TCRs and HLA-C alleles having the fewest. Most TCR sequences were observed very rarely across donors, whereas some public TCRs were present in many individuals. A further reported finding was that TCR beta sequences accurately predicted the HLA-A and HLA-B alleles for most subjects in the first cohort. Assigning TCR associations to individual alleles was difficult when HLA alleles, especially DR and DQ, strongly co-occurred. In vitro tests confirmed that a few of the cytomegalovirus-associated TCR beta chains recognize cytomegalovirus antigens. HLA typing was unavailable for some donors at each locus, so association tests used only the typed subset.

The cohort was made up of 650 to 700 healthy bone marrow donors. All cohort members were sampled while nominally healthy, although unrecorded immune exposures were likely present. The donor tested CMV seropositive and was one of the 289 seropositive cohort members. Every donor gave a peripheral blood sample, and the peripheral blood mononuclear cells from that sample were used for TCR beta sequencing. Genomic DNA extraction from the blood cell samples was performed with the Qiagen DNeasy Blood Extraction Kit. Library generation was performed with the immunoSEQ multiplex PCR assay. A mixture of 60 forward primers for TCR Vbeta segments and 13 reverse primers for TCR Jbeta segments was used in the multiplex PCR. Amplification of the CDR3 region of rearranged TCR beta genes was performed with a multiplex PCR assay on genomic DNA. The Illumina HiSeq System was used to sequence the amplified TCR beta libraries as 87-base-pair reads. For the original study's pipeline: A later analysis counted tens of millions of unique TCR beta chains across the 650 to 800 repertoires, and roughly 11 million of these chains were shared by at least two donors. Raw reads were error-corrected and collapsed into unique sequences with a nearest-neighbor algorithm that merged closely related sequences to remove PCR and sequencing errors. V, D and J gene segments were assigned by aligning CDR3 sequences to IMGT reference sequences. For a sequence to be retained, a match of at least six nucleotides was required to both a V gene segment and a J gene segment. A rearrangement counted as productive if the CDR3 had no stop codons and remained in frame with V and J, and every other rearrangement counted as non-productive. Following IMGT convention, CDR3 was defined as the stretch from the second conserved V-encoded cysteine up to the conserved J-encoded phenylalanine. Sequences without an unambiguous match to a single V gene segment were excluded from the earlier analysis of about 600 of the donors. In an earlier analysis of 587 of the donors, V segments were called functional above 56.7% productive rearrangements and were called segregating when the between-donor standard deviation exceeded 5%. To diagnose cytomegalovirus status from the catalog of TCR beta chain sequences, a statistical classification framework was built. In a later analysis, V and J genes were assigned by comparing TCR nucleotide sequences against IMGT/GENE-DB human TR gene sequences. The TCRdist pipeline was used in a later analysis to assign CDR3 sequences and most-parsimonious VDJ recombination scenarios. In a later analysis, each TCR beta chain was defined by its CDR3 amino acid sequence together with its V-gene family, and reads without a unique V-gene family were excluded. To address suspected cross-contamination and a sequencing artifact, a later analysis removed a few hundred highly shared, low-generation-probability nucleotide sequences. For each public chain, a later analysis derived a clonal expansion index from normalized ranks of inferred template counts within each repertoire. In a later analysis, generation probabilities were computed with a VDJ recombination model fitted to out-of-frame rearrangements, and the resulting probabilities were checked against IGoR. Hypergeometric tests were used in a later analysis to score TCR-TCR, TCR-HLA and TCR-CMV co-occurrence, with a repertoire-size bias correction applied to the TCR pairs. In a later analysis, false discovery rates were estimated by permuting HLA or CMV assignments 20 times. A later analysis grouped co-occurring TCRs with DBSCAN, adding TCRdist sequence similarity when clustering within HLA-allele-positive subsets. For co-occurrence clustering, repertoires with fewer than 30,000 or more than 120,000 public chains were excluded, along with 4 to 6 repertoires with anomalous nucleotide sharing. TCRdb provides this immuneACCESS table in a form limited to in-frame rearrangements. Some clones are lacking; in checked studies, under half of them reflect an unresolved V gene, and why the rest are absent is not known. The D gene and trimming were derived from the DNA, and the V and J assignments and clone size from that table. Counted in this sample were fewer than 200,000 clones; 9.5% of them appeared once. In total, the top ten clones hold 1% to 1.5% of the sample.

The receptor was isolated from a woman between 25 and 40 years old in good health and CMV-seropositive. What was sequenced was PBMCs.

The DNA sequence follows: TGCGCCAGCAGCCAAGAAGGCAGGGCCCACGAGCAGTACTTC. Translated, this gives CASSQEGRAHEQYF. Recombination connected TRBV4-1 to TRBJ2-7; the D gene is perhaps TRBD1, from 5 matching bases. The CDR3 holds 14 amino acids from the cysteine to the phenylalanine. Of the read, only the CDR3 DNA is kept; its 42 bases are in frame from base 1. Cut back by 0 bases and 5 bases, the V and J ends lie 11 bases apart. Sequences MGHRA (CDR1) and YSYEKL (CDR2) are obtained from the germline V gene.